The clone carrying this TCR beta chain is a singleton in its sample. Other DNA sequences in the same sample also yield this CDR3. These data belong to a study of shared T cell receptors in the human thymus. Clones were sequenced by immunoSEQ multiplex PCR, and TCRdb holds only the in-frame ones, with some missing. Of some 720,000 clones in the sample, approximately 90% are singletons; the top ten hold about 0.01%. Trimming left V 3 bases short and J 1 base short, with 4 bases between. CDR1 is MDHEN, CDR2 SYDVKM, per germline. The length of the CDR3 is 12 residues. The data were also submitted as part of a second study, on human thymus T cells. Turning to that study: Repertoires sampled from thymus and blood appeared biased in V and J gene usage.

The sample taken for sequencing was thymocytes. The sequence derives from a boy under three years old with a congenital heart defect. The rearrangement uses TRBV28 and TRBJ2-7, with D hard to call. The CDR3 reads CASSFRSYEQYF. The DNA for the CDR3 is TGTGCCAGCAGTTTCCGGTCCTACGAGCAGTACTTC.